These T cell receptor beta chains were read from a single sample in a study of CD8 T cells in Susac syndrome. TCRdb reprocessed the immunoSEQ multiplex PCR reads with MiXCR, giving one entry per CDR3 protein. Of about 240,000 distinct CDR3 sequences detected, almost 97% appear once; the ten largest clones hold 0.1%. The sequencing input was CD4+ T cells from PBMCs. All receptors come from a human donor with Susac syndrome. Each CDR3 is given with its conserved first and last residue. The D gene is left open where the match is weak. The size entry is marked missing in some rows and otherwise reads once, few, many or a size class.

length	J	D	size	V	DNA	CDR3
14	TRBJ1-4	TRBD1	NA	TRBV28	TGTGCCAGCAGCAACAGGGGGCGAAGTGAAAAACTGTTTTTT	CASSNRGRSEKLFF
13	TRBJ2-1	TRBD2	NA	TRBV29-1	TGCAGCGTTGGGACTAGCGCCGACAATGAGCAGTTCTTC	CSVGTSADNEQFF
13	TRBJ2-1	TRBD2	NA	TRBV11-3	TGTGCCAGCAGCCTCAGACTAGCCGGTGAGCAGTTCTTC	CASSLRLAGEQFF
14	TRBJ1-5	NA	NA	TRBV30	TGTGCCTGGAGTGTACATCAGGGCAATCAGCCCCAGCATTTT	CAWSVHQGNQPQHF
15	TRBJ1-2	NA	NA	TRBV6-5	TGTGCCAGCAGTTACAACCCCACCCAAAACTATGGCTACACCTTC	CASSYNPTQNYGYTF
15	TRBJ1-2	TRBD1	NA	TRBV29-1	TGCAGCGACAACGAAGTTCCGGGACAGGGCGGTGGCTACACCTTC	CSDNEVPGQGGGYTF
13	TRBJ1-1	NA	NA	TRBV5-1	TGCGCCAGCAGCTTGTTCGGGGCCACTGAAGCTTTCTTT	CASSLFGATEAFF
13	TRBJ1-5	NA	NA	TRBV28	TGTGCCAGCCAGATGACCGTCAATCAGCCCCAGCATTTT	CASQMTVNQPQHF
14	TRBJ2-3	TRBD2	NA	TRBV5-1	TGCGCCAGCAGCGCTGAGGGGAGGGGAGATACGCAGTATTTT	CASSAEGRGDTQYF
12	TRBJ2-2	NA	NA	TRBV12-3/TRBV12-4	TGTGCCAGCGCGAGGTTAGGGGGGGAGCTGTTTTTT	CASARLGGELFF
15	TRBJ2-2	NA	NA	TRBV7-2	TGTGCCAGCAGCTTCGACGCCGCATCGGCCGGGGAGCTGTTTTTT	CASSFDAASAGELFF
14	TRBJ2-5	NA	NA	TRBV19	TGTGCCAGTAGGGACCTAACCGCGGCGGAGACCCAGTACTTC	CASRDLTAAETQYF
15	TRBJ1-1	TRBD1	NA	TRBV29-1	TGCAGCGTTGTTGGTTCCGGGACAGATCTCACTGAAGCTTTCTTT	CSVVGSGTDLTEAFF
15	TRBJ2-7	TRBD2	NA	TRBV4-1	TGCGCCAGCAGCCAAGTCGGGACTAGCAACTACGAGCAGTACTTC	CASSQVGTSNYEQYF
12	TRBJ1-4	NA	NA	TRBV12-3/TRBV12-4	TGTGCCAGCAGTTTAAGTAATGAAAAACTGTTTTTT	CASSLSNEKLFF
16	TRBJ2-3	TRBD2	NA	TRBV9	TGTGCCAGCAGCTTCCGACTAGCGGGAGGCCCAGATACGCAGTATTTT	CASSFRLAGGPDTQYF
15	TRBJ1-5	NA	NA	TRBV30	TGTGCCTGGAGTCCACCGGGTGGGAGCAATCAGCCCCAGCATTTT	CAWSPPGGSNQPQHF
15	TRBJ2-1	TRBD2	NA	TRBV20-1	TGCAGTGCTAGAAAACCGGGACTAGCGGGAAATGAGCAGTTCTTC	CSARKPGLAGNEQFF
11	TRBJ2-1	NA	few	TRBV24-1	TGTGCCACCAGTGATCGGGATGAGCAGTTCTTC	CATSDRDEQFF
11	TRBJ1-2	NA	NA	TRBV28	TGTGCCAGCCTTTATAACTTGGGCTACACCTTC	CASLYNLGYTF
16	TRBJ2-7	NA	NA	TRBV30	TGTGCCTGGAGTGTACCTGGAGCTGCCACTCACTACGAGCAGTACTTC	CAWSVPGAATHYEQYF
17	TRBJ2-4	TRBD2	NA	TRBV20-1	TGCAGTGCTAGAACCCAACCCCTAGCGGGAGCTAGGAACATTCAGTACTTC	CSARTQPLAGARNIQYF
13	TRBJ2-5	TRBD1	NA	TRBV12-3/TRBV12-4	TGTGCCAGCAGTCAGGGGGCGCGGGAGACCCAGTACTTC	CASSQGARETQYF